These 26 T cell receptor beta chains share one sample of origin, sequenced in a study of cytomegalovirus exposure and HLA in healthy donors. It was with 60 Vbeta and 13 Jbeta primers that the PCR ran. Assay used: immunoSEQ multiplex PCR; TCRdb lists only in-frame clones, some missing. Of 150,000 to 200,000 clones listed, around 65% are singletons. The sequenced sample was PBMCs. These receptors were taken from a woman between 40 and 50 years old in good health and CMV-seropositive.

The CDR3 nucleotides read TGTGCCAGCAGCTTAGTTAAACAGTCAAATGGCTACACCTTC. This sequence encodes CASSLVKQSNGYTF. The chain employs TRBV11-3 and TRBJ1-2; D unresolved. CDR1 and CDR2 from the germline V gene are SGHNT and YENEEA. The CDR3 is 14 amino acids. Trimming took 1 base from V and 6 from J, leaving 12 bases between them.

The CDR3 region is CASSALGGTGGVWRYEQYF. In nucleotides, the CDR3 is TGTGCCAGCAGCGCACTGGGAGGGACAGGGGGCGTATGGCGCTACGAGCAGTACTTC. J is TRBJ2-7 and V is TRBV9; the match to TRBD1 covers 12 bases. With 3 bases clipped from V and 3 bases from J, the junction kept 16 bases outside the gene matches. The CDR3 runs to 19 residues. The germline V gene encodes CDR1 SGDLS and CDR2 YYNGEE.

The V gene is TRBV11-3, the J gene TRBJ1-4; D is unclear. Between the trimmed V and J ends, which lost 6 bases and 8 bases, there was a span of 16 bases. This CDR3 spans 14 amino acids. Germline loops: CDR1 SGHNT, CDR2 YENEEA. The CDR3 spells CASSFGGLHEKLFF. In DNA form, the CDR3 reads TGTGCCAGCAGTTTCGGAGGCTTGCACGAAAAACTGTTTTTT.

The CDR3 DNA reads as TGTGCCAGCAGCTCCTTAATAGCGGGGGGCGGCAAAAACATTCAGTACTTC. Residues: CASSSLIAGGGKNIQYF. This chain joins TRBV7-9 and TRBJ2-4; 10 nucleotides line up with TRBD2. V trimming: 4 bases; J trimming: 3 bases; junction bases outside the gene matches: 9. CDR3 length equals 17 residues. Germline V gene sequence: CDR1 SEHNR, CDR2 FQNEAQ (reference sequence).

The chain carries TRBV6-1 and TRBJ1-1, with no clear D. From germline, CDR1 is MNHNS and CDR2 SASEGT. The CDR3 runs 15 residues. V was clipped by 10 bases and J by 5 bases, with 23 bases between them. CDR3 sequence reads: CATSPRLVRFTEAFF. As DNA, the CDR3 is TGTGCCACCTCTCCGCGATTGGTGCGATTTACTGAAGCTTTCTTT.

This clone was seen a few times. V gene TRBV5-1 combines with J gene TRBJ2-5; D might be TRBD1 (6 bases). The CDR3 runs 14 residues. Trimming removed 3 bases at V and 1 base at J, with 10 bases between. The germline gives CDR1 SGHRS, CDR2 YFSETQ. CDR3 region: CASSSPRGQETQYF. The CDR3 DNA reads TGCGCCAGCAGCTCACCCAGGGGCCAAGAGACCCAGTACTTC.

J is TRBJ2-5 and V is TRBV6-1; possible D gene TRBD1, 5 bases. Trimming cost V 3 bases and J 7 bases, with 18 bases left between them. The CDR3 length is 15 residues. CDR1 and CDR2 (germline): MNHNS, SASEGT. The CDR3 region is CASSEDDSAVATQYF. The CDR3 DNA reads TGTGCCAGCAGTGAGGACGACAGTGCGGTGGCGACCCAGTACTTC.

This clone appeared a single time. One end of the junction is discordant with germline, which a read error may explain. The gene calls are TRBV7-7 and TRBJ2-1; 10 nucleotides align to TRBD2. The CDR3 spans 15 residues. Germline assignment: CDR1 SSHAT and CDR2 FNYEAQ (reference sequence). The CDR3 loop is CASSRTLAGVNEQFF. The CDR3 DNA sequence: TGTGCTAGCAGCCGAACCCTAGCGGGAGTTAATGAGCAGTTCTTC.

The chain uses TRBV21-1 and TRBJ2-5; the DNA was not compared with TRBD1, the D call given in the table. TRBV21-1 constitutes a pseudogene. The CDR3 runs 13 residues. The CDR3 region is CASSNTGEETQYF. The CDR3 DNA follows: TGTGCCAGCAGCAATACAGGGGAAGAGACCCAGTACTTC.

This CDR3 is CASSLEAGGTGELFF. CDR3 bases: TGCGCCAGCAGCTTGGAGGCGGGCGGGACCGGGGAGCTGTTTTTT. The chain recombines TRBV5-1 with TRBJ2-2, with D tentatively TRBD2 (5 bases). Trimming cost V 0 bases and J 5 bases, with 11 bases left between them. The CDR3 runs 15 residues. Germline assignment: CDR1 SGHRS and CDR2 YFSETQ.

The CDR3, as DNA: TGTGCCAGCAGCTTAGACACGTTACCCCAGGATGAAAAACTGTTTTTT. This codes for CASSLDTLPQDEKLFF. The chain carries TRBV11-2 and TRBJ1-4, with D unresolved. Germline V lookup: CDR1 SGHAT, CDR2 FQNNGV. The CDR3 runs to 16 residues. The V end was cut by 0 bases, the J end by 6 bases, with 14 bases between.

This clone showed up just once. The V gene is TRBV4-3, the J gene TRBJ2-6; 7 bases match TRBD1. Per the germline V gene, CDR1 is LGHNA and CDR2 is YSLEER. The CDR3 is 15 residues long. V was pared by 4 bases and J by 4 bases, with 4 bases of the junction left unmatched. The CDR3 loop is CASSLQGSGANVLTF. Here the CDR3 DNA reads TGCGCCAGCAGCCTACAGGGGTCGGGGGCCAACGTCCTGACTTTC.

The chain recombines TRBV7-2 with TRBJ2-7, with a possible D match to TRBD2 (5 bases). The V gene lost 5 bases and the J gene lost 3 bases, with 8 bases spanning the gap. CDR3 length equals 12 residues. Germline V gene lookup returns CDR1 SGHTA and CDR2 FQGNSA. The CDR3 DNA reads TGTGCCAGCAGCACGGACTTCTACGAGCAGTACTTC. It is translated as CASSTDFYEQYF.

The chain employs TRBV21-1 and TRBJ2-1; TRBD2 is the table's D call and was not checked against the DNA. TRBV21-1 is described as a pseudogene. The CDR3 spans 14 residues. The chain's CDR3 is CANGRGGTYNEQFF. CDR3 sequence (DNA): TGTGCCAACGGGAGGGGGGGGACATACAATGAGCAGTTCTTC.

This clone was seen only a few times. The rearrangement joins TRBV9 to TRBJ2-3, with 7 bases identical to TRBD2. Germline loops: CDR1 SGDLS, CDR2 YYNGEE. V lost 4 bases to trimming and J lost 3 bases; unmatched junction nucleotides: 11. The CDR3 is made up of 16 amino acids. The CDR3 bases are TGTGCCAGCAGCTCTCGAGCGGGAACGGGAACAGATACGCAGTATTTT. Protein sequence: CASSSRAGTGTDTQYF.

V is TRBV19 and J is TRBJ2-5, with D possibly matching TRBD1 (6 bases). The length of the CDR3 is 14 residues. Trimming stripped 3 bases from V and 5 bases from J, with 13 bases between. CDR1 and CDR2 from the germline V gene are LNHDA and SQIVND (reference sequence). The CDR3 region is CASSMWVRGETQYF. In nucleotides, the CDR3 is TGTGCCAGTAGTATGTGGGTGAGGGGGGAGACCCAGTACTTC.

This clone came up a few times. J is TRBJ2-3 and V is TRBV5-8; D may be TRBD2 (7 bases). V lost 1 base and J 1 base, leaving 13 bases between the germline ends. Germline CDR1 reads SGHTS; CDR2 reads YDEGEE. The CDR3 length is 16 residues. CDR3 loop: CASSLNRGAGTDTQYF. The CDR3 DNA sequence: TGTGCCAGCAGCTTGAATCGGGGGGCTGGCACAGATACGCAGTATTTT.

CDR3 protein: CASASSYSTGSMNTEAFF. CDR3 DNA: TGTGCCAGTGCCAGCTCATACTCTACAGGGAGTATGAACACTGAAGCTTTCTTT. The V gene is TRBV7-8, the J gene TRBJ1-1, with D possibly TRBD1 on 6 matching bases. The CDR3 runs to 18 residues. V lost 9 bases and J lost 0, with 26 bases in between. Germline CDR1 is SGHVS and CDR2 is FQNEAQ.

The chain combines TRBV5-4 with TRBJ1-2, with D perhaps TRBD1 (5 bases). The V end was cut by 0 bases, the J end by 4 bases, with 10 bases between. The germline CDR1 and CDR2 sequences are SGHNT and YYREEE (reference sequence). The CDR3 totals 14 residues. CDR3 in DNA: TGTGCCAGCAGCTTGGAAAGGGGTGGCTATGGCTACACCTTC. Amino acids: CASSLERGGYGYTF.

This chain uses TRBV7-3 with TRBJ1-2, with D possibly being TRBD1 (6 bases). V lost 0 bases and J 3 bases, leaving 11 bases between the germline ends. The CDR3 is made up of 15 amino acids. Germline CDR1 SGHTA, CDR2 FQGTGA. This CDR3 reads CASSLTAGVDYGYTF. The DNA of the CDR3 is TGTGCCAGCAGCTTAACGGCAGGGGTGGACTATGGCTACACCTTC.

The V call is TRBV5-1, the J call TRBJ2-3; 9 bases map to TRBD1. This CDR3 region has 15 residues. The junction had 13 bases not matched to a gene; V was cut back by 8 bases and J by 6 bases. In germline, CDR1 is SGHRS, CDR2 YFSETQ. CDR3 DNA sequence: TGCGCCAGTACCCACTCCGGGACAGGGAGTGATACGCAGTATTTT. Its protein is CASTHSGTGSDTQYF.

The gene calls are TRBV23-1 and TRBJ1-5; D not resolved. TRBV23-1 is an ORF, with its function uncertain. The CDR3 has 16 amino acids. Trimming removed 6 bases from V and 1 base from J, with 16 bases in between. CDR3 sequence: CASSYLPGRSNQPQHF. The CDR3 DNA sequence: TGCGCCAGCAGCTATCTTCCCGGGAGGAGCAATCAGCCCCAGCATTTT.

The V and J genes are TRBV7-2 and TRBJ2-7; 7 nucleotides line up with TRBD1. Unmatched junction bases numbered 15, after V lost 3 bases and J lost 7 bases. Germline CDR1 SGHTA, CDR2 FQGNSA. CDR3 length: 16 residues. The CDR3 is CASSLLSTGIWREQYF. The DNA of the CDR3 is TGTGCCAGCAGCTTGCTTTCGACAGGGATATGGAGGGAGCAGTACTTC.

The genes are TRBV7-2 and TRBJ1-1, with D maybe TRBD1 (6 bases). CDR1 SGHTA and CDR2 FQGNSA come from the germline V gene. This CDR3 spans 15 amino acids. V shed 5 bases and J shed 4 bases, with 17 bases lying between them. The CDR3 bases are TGTGCCAGCAGCCCCGATCCTGACAGGACCACTGAAGCTTTCTTT. This sequence encodes CASSPDPDRTTEAFF.

The genes are TRBV5-8 and TRBJ1-1, with TRBD1 as a possible D gene (5 bases). The germline CDR1 and CDR2 sequences are SGHTS and YDEGEE. V lost 0 bases and J 5 bases, leaving 11 bases between the germline ends. The CDR3 is 14 amino acids. For the CDR3, the DNA is TGTGCCAGCAGCTTGGCGGCAGGGAGGACTGAAGCTTTCTTT. It is translated as CASSLAAGRTEAFF.

The chain carries TRBV25-1 and TRBJ1-5, with D perhaps matching TRBD1 (5 bases). The germline V gene encodes CDR1 MGHDK and CDR2 SYGVNS. Trimming took 8 bases from V and 2 from J, leaving 10 bases between them. The CDR3 is 13 residues long. The CDR3 protein is CASPTRGNQPQHF. CDR3 in DNA: TGTGCCAGCCCGACCAGGGGCAATCAGCCCCAGCATTTT.